The sequence of this TCR beta chain was determined in a study of cytomegalovirus exposure and HLA in healthy donors (TCRdb year 2017). Looking at the study overall: An earlier analysis of a few hundred of the donors reported 250 to 300 Gb of sequence data and around 100 million unique TCR beta sequences obtained from roughly 180 million T cells. About 280 gigabases of sequencing data and around 88 million unique TCR sequences made up an early release that covered roughly 670 HLA-typed donors. The genetic ancestry cluster associated with self-reported Caucasian donors included 81% of the roughly 390 genotyped donors. The aim of the study was to test whether cataloging public T cell receptors could identify signatures of past pathogen exposure. The study used immunosequencing to profile the T cell repertoires of approximately 650 subjects and linked those repertoires to cytomegalovirus serostatus. In addition to the first cohort of roughly 700 subjects, a separate validation cohort of over 90 different subjects was used. High-throughput TCR immunosequencing, statistical association of individual TCRs with disease status, and machine learning were combined to predict cytomegalovirus infection status. To study patterns of TCR occurrence, a later analysis re-analyzed previously published TCR beta repertoires from 550 to 800 donors and added high-resolution HLA genotyping. In the later analysis, no new phenotypic data were used to find candidate immune exposures; instead, reliance was placed on TCR beta sequences and their occurrence across donors. In an earlier analysis of around 540 of the donors, high-throughput TCR beta sequencing was used to judge whether each TCR beta V gene segment behaved as functional or pseudogenic. Donor age, sex, ethnicity and CMV serostatus were collected together with the repertoire data. A later genetic analysis used genome-wide SNP genotypes for 398 of the 666 donors, treating that subset as a discovery cohort. All discovery cohort repertoires had been generated using a single sequencing platform. Both class I and class II loci were covered by HLA typing, at four-digit resolution. Typing coverage varied by locus: roughly 629-630 donors for A, B, C, DRB1 and DQB1; roughly 560 for DQA1; some 610 for DPA1; under 490 for DPB1. Because of strong linkage in the cohort, roughly five DR-DQ haplotypes were treated as single units for association and clustering. Among 350 to 400 genotyped donors of the cohort, an average of around 240,000 unique TCR beta nucleotide sequences were sequenced per donor, around 18% of them non-productive.

Here is what the overall study found, with its caveats: The authors suggested that the approach could potentially be generalized to other disease states and immunological phenotypes. A total of 150 or so TCR beta chains were listed by the study as associated with cytomegalovirus. A further reported finding was that TCR beta sequences accurately predicted the HLA-A and HLA-B alleles for most subjects in the first cohort. In a later analysis, the rate of TCR association differed among HLA loci, with DRB1 alleles having the most associated TCRs and HLA-C alleles having the fewest. This cohort had only TCR beta chains sequenced, and the lack of alpha or paired-chain data limited which features could be detected. Specific HLA alleles were associated with 15,000 to 20,000 TCR beta sequences at a false discovery rate of 0.05 in a later analysis. Most TCR sequences were observed very rarely across donors, whereas some public TCRs were present in many individuals. A later analysis reported that several top co-occurrence clusters appeared linked to parvovirus B19, influenza, CMV and Epstein-Barr virus. V-gene and J-gene trimming of TCR beta chains was associated with a missense DCLRE1C variant in a later genetic analysis, and the association was replicated in an independent cohort. The classifier was reported to diagnose cytomegalovirus status with high specificity and sensitivity in both the original cohort and the validation cohort. Seventeen rarely observed V segments, including chromosome 9 orphons, were excluded from the earlier analysis of approximately 500 of the donors because counts were too low. A few of the identified cytomegalovirus-associated TCR beta chains were confirmed in vitro to be specific for cytomegalovirus antigens. When HLA alleles, especially DR and DQ, strongly co-occurred, attributing TCR associations to individual alleles was difficult. An earlier analysis of roughly 570 of the donors showed that most TCR beta V segments appeared in productive rearrangements either about 90% or about 30% of the time, which broadly matched IMGT annotations. The only immune exposure information available for the cohort was CMV serostatus. Roughly uniform sequencing depth across donors was assumed in presence/absence analyses, although this assumption may not hold. Correlated functional status among segregating V segments might be attributable to linkage disequilibrium, but an unknown experimental factor could not be ruled out. In a later genetic analysis, fewer N-insertions in productive TCRs were reported among donors in an Asian-associated ancestry cluster than the roughly 700-donor mean. A cluster of highly shared sequence variants was judged likely to represent a technical artifact of the sequencing pipeline. According to a later analysis, most CMV-associated TCR beta chains appeared to be HLA-restricted, and the HLA associations seemed to be driven largely by CMV exposure. Some IMGT-functional V segments, including TRBV6-2 and TRBV6-3, could not be distinguished by the 87-base-pair reads and were therefore excluded. In a later analysis, HLA-associated TCR beta chains showed more clonal expansion and lower generation probabilities than non-associated chains that were equally common. HLA typing was unavailable for some donors at each locus, so association tests used only the typed subset.

The library came from the immunoSEQ multiplex PCR assay. For the multiplex PCR, a mixture combining 60 forward primers for TCR Vbeta segments and 13 reverse primers for TCR Jbeta segments was used. The CDR3 region of rearranged TCR beta genes was amplified from genomic DNA with a multiplex PCR assay. Amplified TCR beta libraries were sequenced as 87-base-pair reads on the Illumina HiSeq System. Per the authors' processing: A later analysis tallied 75 million to 95 million unique TCR beta chains across the 666 repertoires, and about 10 million of those chains were shared by two or more donors. To remove PCR and sequencing errors, raw reads were error-corrected and collapsed into unique sequences using a nearest-neighbor algorithm that merged closely related sequences. Alignment of CDR3 sequences to IMGT reference sequences was used to assign V, D and J gene segments. For a sequence to be retained, a match of at least six nucleotides to both a V gene segment and a J gene segment was required. Rearrangements were classified as productive when the CDR3 lacked stop codons and remained in frame with V and J, and all other rearrangements were classified as non-productive. Following IMGT convention, CDR3 was defined as the stretch from the second conserved V-encoded cysteine up to the conserved J-encoded phenylalanine. The earlier analysis of 587 of the donors excluded sequences that lacked an unambiguous match to a single V gene segment. In an earlier analysis of approximately 590 of the donors, a V segment was called functional when productive rearrangements were above 56.7%, and segregating when the standard deviation between donors exceeded 5%. A statistical classification framework was built to diagnose cytomegalovirus status from the catalog of TCR beta chain sequences. V and J gene assignment, in a later analysis, came from comparing TCR nucleotide sequences with IMGT/GENE-DB human TR gene sequences. The TCRdist pipeline was used in a later analysis to assign CDR3 sequences and most-parsimonious VDJ recombination scenarios. In a later analysis, each TCR beta chain was defined by its CDR3 amino acid sequence together with its V-gene family, and reads without a unique V-gene family were excluded. A later analysis removed 592 highly shared, low-generation-probability nucleotide sequences to deal with suspected cross-contamination and a sequencing artifact. In a later analysis, a clonal expansion index for each public chain was calculated from normalized within-repertoire ranks of inferred template counts. Generation probabilities in a later analysis came from a VDJ recombination model fitted to out-of-frame rearrangements, and those results were checked against IGoR. A later analysis scored TCR-TCR, TCR-HLA and TCR-CMV co-occurrence with hypergeometric tests, applying a repertoire-size bias correction to TCR pairs. In a later analysis, false discovery rates were estimated by permuting HLA or CMV assignments 20 times. In a later analysis, co-occurring TCRs were grouped with DBSCAN, and TCRdist sequence similarity was added when clustering was performed within HLA-allele-positive subsets. Co-occurrence clustering excluded repertoires with fewer than 30,000 or more than 120,000 public chains, plus five with anomalous nucleotide sharing. Here the immuneACCESS table is served through TCRdb, limited to in-frame sequences with V and J called. Missing clones are a known gap in these copies; in checked studies unresolved V genes cover under half, and the rest lacks a known reason. That table gives V, J and clone size, and the DNA gave D and trimming. The sample yields 95,000 to 150,000 clones; about 81% were counted once. The ten most abundant clones make up about 1% of the sample.

As for this clone: There is no known antigen for this receptor. Qualities for individual bases were not recorded, and no much larger clone is one base off.

Reading the germline V gene gives CDR1 SGHDT and CDR2 YYEEEE. The CDR3 has 13 amino acids, counting the end cysteine and phenylalanine. Only the CDR3 portion is preserved as DNA: 39 bases, with reading frame beginning at the first base. V is cut by 3 bases and J by 2 bases, and the space between the germline ends is 9 bases. The cohort consisted of 600 to 700 healthy bone marrow donors. Cohort members were all nominally healthy when sampled, although unrecorded immune exposures were likely present. The donor tested CMV seronegative and was one of the 352 seronegative cohort members. Each donor provided a peripheral blood sample, and peripheral blood mononuclear cells were used for TCR beta sequencing. Genomic DNA extraction from the blood cell samples was performed with the Qiagen DNeasy Blood Extraction Kit.

The source of this sequence is a woman in her twenties or thirties in good health and CMV-seronegative. The chain is encoded by TRBV5-6 joined to TRBJ2-7; TRBD2 could be the D gene, as 5 bases match. The sample taken for sequencing was PBMCs. The CDR3 reads as follows: CASSYGLTYEQYF. The nucleotide sequence is TGTGCCAGCAGCTACGGACTTACCTACGAGCAGTACTTC.